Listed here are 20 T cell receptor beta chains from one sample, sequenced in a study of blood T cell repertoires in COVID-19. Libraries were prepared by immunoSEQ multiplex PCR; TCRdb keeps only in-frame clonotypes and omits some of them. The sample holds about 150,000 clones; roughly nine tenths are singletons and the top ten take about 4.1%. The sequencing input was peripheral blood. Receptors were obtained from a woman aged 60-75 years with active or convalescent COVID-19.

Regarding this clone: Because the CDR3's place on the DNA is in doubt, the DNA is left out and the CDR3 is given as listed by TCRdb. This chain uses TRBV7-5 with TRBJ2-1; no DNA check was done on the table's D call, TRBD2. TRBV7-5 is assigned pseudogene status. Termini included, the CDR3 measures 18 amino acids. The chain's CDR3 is CARSLVGRGASSYNEQFF.

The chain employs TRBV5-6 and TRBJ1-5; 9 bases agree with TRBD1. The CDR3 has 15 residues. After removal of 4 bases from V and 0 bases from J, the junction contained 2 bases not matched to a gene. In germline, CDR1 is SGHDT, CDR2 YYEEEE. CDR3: CASSGGQGSNQPQHF. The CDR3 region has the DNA TGTGCCAGCAGCGGGGGACAGGGTAGCAATCAGCCCCAGCATTTT.

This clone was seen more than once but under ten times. The CDR3 DNA is TGTGCCAGCAGCGTAGGGGGCGACAGGGCTAACACTGAAGCTTTCTTT. This codes for CASSVGGDRANTEAFF. V and J are TRBV9 and TRBJ1-1; 7 nucleotides agree with TRBD1. The junction had 7 bases not matched to a gene; V was cut back by 0 bases and J by 2 bases. Germline CDR1 reads SGDLS; CDR2 reads YYNGEE. CDR3 size: 16 residues.

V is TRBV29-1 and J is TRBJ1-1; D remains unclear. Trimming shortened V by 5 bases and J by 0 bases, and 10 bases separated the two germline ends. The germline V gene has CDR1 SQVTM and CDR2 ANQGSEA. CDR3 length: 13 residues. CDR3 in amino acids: CSVYNGLNTEAFF. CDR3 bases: TGCAGCGTTTATAACGGTCTGAACACTGAAGCTTTCTTT.

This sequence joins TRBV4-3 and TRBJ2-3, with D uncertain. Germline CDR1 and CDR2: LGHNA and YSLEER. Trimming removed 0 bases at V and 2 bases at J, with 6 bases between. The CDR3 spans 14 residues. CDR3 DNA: TGCGCCAGCAGCCAAGACGTGTACACAGATACGCAGTATTTT. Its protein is CASSQDVYTDTQYF.

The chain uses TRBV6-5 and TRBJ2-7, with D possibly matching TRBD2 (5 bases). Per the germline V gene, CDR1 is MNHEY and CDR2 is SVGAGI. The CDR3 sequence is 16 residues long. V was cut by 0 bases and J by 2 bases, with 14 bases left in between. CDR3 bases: TGTGCCAGCAGTTACTCATCCGGGGTCGAGCCCTACGAGCAGTACTTC. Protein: CASSYSSGVEPYEQYF.

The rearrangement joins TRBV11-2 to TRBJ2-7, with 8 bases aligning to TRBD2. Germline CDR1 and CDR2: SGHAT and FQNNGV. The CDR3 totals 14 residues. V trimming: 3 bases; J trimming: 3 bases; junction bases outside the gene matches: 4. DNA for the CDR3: TGTGCCAGCAGCTTGAAGCGGGAGAACTACGAGCAGTACTTC. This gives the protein CASSLKRENYEQYF. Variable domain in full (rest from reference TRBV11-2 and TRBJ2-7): EAGVAQSPRYKIIEKRQSVAFWCNPISGHATLYWYQQILGQGPKLLIQFQNNGVVDDSQLPKDRFSAERLKGVDSTLKIQPAKLEDSAVYLCASSLKRENYEQYFGPGTRLTVT.

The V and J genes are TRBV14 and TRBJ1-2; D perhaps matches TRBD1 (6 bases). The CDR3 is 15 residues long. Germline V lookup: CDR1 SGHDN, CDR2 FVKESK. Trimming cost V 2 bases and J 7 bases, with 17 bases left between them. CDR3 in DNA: TGTGCCAGCAGCCAATCCTACCAACAGACAGGTGGCTACACCTTC. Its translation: CASSQSYQQTGGYTF.

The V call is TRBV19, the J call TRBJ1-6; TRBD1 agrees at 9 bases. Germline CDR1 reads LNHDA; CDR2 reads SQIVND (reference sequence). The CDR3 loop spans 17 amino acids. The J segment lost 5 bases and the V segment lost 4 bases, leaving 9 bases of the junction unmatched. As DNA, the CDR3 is TGTGCCAGTAGTAGAACCGGGACAGGGTTGCATAATTCACCCCTCCACTTT. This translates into CASSRTGTGLHNSPLHF. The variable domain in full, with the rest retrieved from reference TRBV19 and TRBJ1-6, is DGGITQSPKYLFRKEGQNVTLSCEQNLNHDAMYWYRQDPGQGLRLIYYSQIVNDFQKGDIAEGYSVSREKKESFPLTVTSAQKNPTAFYLCASSRTGTGLHNSPLHFGNGTRLTVT.

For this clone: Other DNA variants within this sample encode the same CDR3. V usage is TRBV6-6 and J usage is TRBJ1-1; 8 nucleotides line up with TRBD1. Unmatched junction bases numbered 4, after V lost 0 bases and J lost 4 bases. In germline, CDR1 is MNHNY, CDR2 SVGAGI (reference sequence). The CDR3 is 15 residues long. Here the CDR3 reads CASSYSRQGPTEAFF. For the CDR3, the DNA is TGTGCCAGCAGTTACTCGCGACAGGGGCCCACTGAAGCTTTCTTT.

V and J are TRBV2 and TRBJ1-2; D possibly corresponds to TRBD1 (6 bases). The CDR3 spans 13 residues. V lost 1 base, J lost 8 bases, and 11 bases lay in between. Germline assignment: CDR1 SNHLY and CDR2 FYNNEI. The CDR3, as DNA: TGTGCCAGCAGTGAAGGGGACAAAGGCGGCTACACCTTC. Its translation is CASSEGDKGGYTF.

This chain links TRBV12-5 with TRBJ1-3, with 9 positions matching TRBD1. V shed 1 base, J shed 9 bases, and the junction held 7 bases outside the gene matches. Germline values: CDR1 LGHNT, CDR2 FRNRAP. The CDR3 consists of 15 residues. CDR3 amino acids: CASGLAWTGEATIYF. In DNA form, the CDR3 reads TGTGCTAGTGGTTTGGCCTGGACAGGGGAGGCCACCATATATTTT. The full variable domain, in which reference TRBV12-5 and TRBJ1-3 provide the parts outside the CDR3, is DARVTQTPRHKVTEMGQEVTMRCQPILGHNTVFWYRQTMMQGLELLAYFRNRAPLDDSGMPKDRFSAEMPDATLATLKIQPSEPRDSAVYFCASGLAWTGEATIYFGEGSWLTVV.

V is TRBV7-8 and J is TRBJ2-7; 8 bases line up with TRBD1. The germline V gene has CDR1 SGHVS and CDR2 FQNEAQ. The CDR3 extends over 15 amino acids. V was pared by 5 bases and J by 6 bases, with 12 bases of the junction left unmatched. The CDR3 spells CASSTGPGQETEQYF. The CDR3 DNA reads TGTGCCAGCAGCACTGGACCGGGACAGGAGACCGAGCAGTACTTC.

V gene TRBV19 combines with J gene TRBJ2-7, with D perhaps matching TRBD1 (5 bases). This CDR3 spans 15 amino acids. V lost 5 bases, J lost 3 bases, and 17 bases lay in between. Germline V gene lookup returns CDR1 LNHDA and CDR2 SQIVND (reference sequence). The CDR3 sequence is CASSHREKGNYEQYF. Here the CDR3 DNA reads TGTGCCAGTAGTCACCGTGAAAAGGGGAACTACGAGCAGTACTTC.

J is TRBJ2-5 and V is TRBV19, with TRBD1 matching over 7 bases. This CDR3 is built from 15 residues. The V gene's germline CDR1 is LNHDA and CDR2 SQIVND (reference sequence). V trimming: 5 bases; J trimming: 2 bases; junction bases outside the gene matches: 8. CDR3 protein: CASSSGGAAQETQYF. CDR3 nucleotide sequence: TGTGCCAGTAGTTCAGGGGGAGCGGCGCAAGAGACCCAGTACTTC.

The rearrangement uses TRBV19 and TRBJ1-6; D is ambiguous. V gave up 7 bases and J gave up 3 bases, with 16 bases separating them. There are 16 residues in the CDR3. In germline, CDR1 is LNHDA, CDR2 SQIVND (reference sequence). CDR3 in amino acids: CASTQGEGIYNSPLHF. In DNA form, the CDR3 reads TGTGCCAGTACTCAAGGAGAGGGAATCTATAATTCACCCCTCCACTTT.

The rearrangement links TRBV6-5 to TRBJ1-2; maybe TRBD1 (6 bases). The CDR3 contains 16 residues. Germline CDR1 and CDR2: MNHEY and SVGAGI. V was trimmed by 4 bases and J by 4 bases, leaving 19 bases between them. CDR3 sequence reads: CASSFAGAGAGYGYTF. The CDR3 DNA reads TGTGCCAGCAGTTTTGCGGGGGCGGGGGCTGGCTATGGCTACACCTTC.

CDR3 residues: CASSLGESSYNEQFF. The DNA for the CDR3 is TGCGCCAGCAGCTTGGGGGAGAGCTCCTACAATGAGCAGTTCTTC. V usage is TRBV5-1 and J usage is TRBJ2-1, with D possibly being TRBD2 (5 bases). CDR1 is SGHRS, CDR2 YFSETQ, per germline. V was trimmed by 0 bases and J by 0 bases, leaving 7 bases between them. There are 15 residues in the CDR3.

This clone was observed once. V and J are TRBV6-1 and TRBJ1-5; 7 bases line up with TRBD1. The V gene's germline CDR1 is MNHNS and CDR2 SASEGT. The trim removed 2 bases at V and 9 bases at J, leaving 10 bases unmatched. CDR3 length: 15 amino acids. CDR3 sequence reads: CASSEFGTAIVPQHF. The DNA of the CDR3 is TGTGCCAGCAGTGAATTCGGGACAGCTATAGTGCCCCAGCATTTT.

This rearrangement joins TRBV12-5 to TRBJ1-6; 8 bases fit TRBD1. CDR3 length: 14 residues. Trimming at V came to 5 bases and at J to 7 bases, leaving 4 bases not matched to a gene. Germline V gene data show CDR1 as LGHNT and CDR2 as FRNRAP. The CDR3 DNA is TGTGCTAGTGGTATGGGACAGGCCAATTCACCCCTCCACTTT. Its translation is CASGMGQANSPLHF.